This T cell receptor beta chain is from a study of blood T cells in healthy people across ages. Study findings and constraints: Nothing was known about donor CMV status, and this possibly confounded expanded clonotype changes. Per million T cells, TCR beta diversity dropped roughly linearly as age increased.

The length of the CDR3 is 17 residues. The germline V gene has CDR1 MNHEY and CDR2 SVGEGT. Trimming cost V 2 bases and J 0 bases, with 17 bases left between them. Next came a second PCR, run for about 6 to 11 cycles, which used a sample-barcoded 5' primer along with a J-beta primer mix. TCRdb re-called the 5' RACE reads with MiXCR, one entry per CDR3 protein. This table has 1.2 million to 1.5 million distinct CDR3 sequences, approximately 59% appearing once. Notes on this clonotype: The antigen remains undetermined.

The chain is built from TRBV6-2 or TRBV6-3 and TRBJ2-7; D gene uncertain. This TCR came from a man between 18 and 29 years old in good health. Material: blood. CDR3 in amino acids: CASSYEATGLASYEQYF. The CDR3 DNA reads as TGTGCCAGCAGTTACGAGGCGACCGGGCTCGCCTCCTACGAGCAGTACTTC.